A selection of T cell receptor beta chains follows, all from one sample in a study of blood T cell repertoires in COVID-19. Generated by immunoSEQ multiplex PCR, the TCRdb table keeps only in-frame clones and is missing some. The table includes fewer than 250,000 clones, under 80% detected once. Sample: PBMCs or T cells enriched from blood (not recorded which). The receptors originated from a woman aged 45-65 years with acute COVID-19. The CDR3 runs from the conserved cysteine through the conserved F or W. A D gene is named only where the DNA matches it firmly. For some rows the clone size is stated as once, few or many, or as a class when expanded; others skip it.

j_call | v_call | d_call | clone_size | cdr3_nt | cdr3_aa
TRBJ1-5 | TRBV6-6 | TRBD1 | . | TGTGCCAGCAGTTACGGGGACAGGGGCGGTCAGCCCCAGCATTTT | CASSYGDRGGQPQHF
TRBJ1-4 | TRBV19 | . | . | TGTGCCAGCCAGGGAAAACGACTGTATAAACTGTTTTTT | CASQGKRLYKLFF
TRBJ1-6 | TRBV5-1 | TRBD1 | . | TGCGCCAGCAGCCCGGACAGGGGAGGTAATTCACCCCTCCACTTT | CASSPDRGGNSPLHF
TRBJ1-2 | TRBV9 | . | . | TGTGCCAGCAGCCCCATCCCCCGAGGGGGAGGCTACACCTTC | CASSPIPRGGGYTF
TRBJ2-5 | TRBV7-9 | . | . | TGTGCCAGCAGCTTAGCGGGGGGGCGAGAGACCCAGTACTTC | CASSLAGGRETQYF
TRBJ1-1 | TRBV12-3/TRBV12-4 | TRBD1 | . | TGTGCCAGCAGTTCCACAGGGGTTGCTGAAGCTTTCTTT | CASSSTGVAEAFF
TRBJ2-1 | TRBV28 | . | . | TGTGCCAGCAGTTTATTCGGGGATGAGCAGTTCTTC | CASSLFGDEQFF
TRBJ2-3 | TRBV27 | . | . | TGTGCCAGCAGTCCAGGCCTCAGGGAGGTGGATACGCAGTATTTT | CASSPGLREVDTQYF
TRBJ1-6 | TRBV6-5 | TRBD1 | . | TGTGCCAGCAGTTACGGGACAGGGGGCTCCAATTCACCCCTCCACTTT | CASSYGTGGSNSPLHF
TRBJ1-1 | TRBV5-5 | . | . | TGTGCCAGCAGCTTGTGGGCGAACACTGAAGCTTTCTTT | CASSLWANTEAFF
TRBJ1-4 | TRBV5-8 | . | . | TGTGCCAGCAACCAAGGTCGGACAACCGAAAAACTGTTTTTT | CASNQGRTTEKLFF
TRBJ1-1 | TRBV7-3 | . | . | TGTGCCAGCAGCTTACAGGGATCCTCCGTCGAAGCTTTCTTT | CASSLQGSSVEAFF
TRBJ1-1 | TRBV6-5 | . | . | TGTGCCAGCAGTTACGGCCAGAACACTGAAGCTTTCTTT | CASSYGQNTEAFF
TRBJ1-6 | TRBV3-1/TRBV3-2 | . | . | TGTGCCAGCTCCTACGGGACATCTAATTCACCCCTCCACTTT | CASSYGTSNSPLHF
TRBJ1-5 | TRBV10-3 | TRBD1 | once | TGTGCCAGCCGCCAGGGGGTTGGGGAGCCCCAGCATTTT | CASRQGVGEPQHF
TRBJ2-6 | TRBV2 | . | few | TGTGCCAGCAGTGTCCAGGGCCGTGGGGCCAACGTCCTGACTTTC | CASSVQGRGANVLTF
TRBJ1-4 | TRBV7-2 | . | . | TGTGCCAGCAGCTTAGGGGGCCTGGTGGGTGAAAAACTGTTTTTT | CASSLGGLVGEKLFF
TRBJ1-2 | TRBV4-2 | TRBD1 | once | TGTGCCAGCACCAGCTCAGGGGGCCCACCTAACTATGGCTACACCTTC | CASTSSGGPPNYGYTF
TRBJ1-5 | TRBV5-4 | . | . | TGTGCCAGCAGCCTGGGCGGGGACTTCAATCAGCCCCAGCATTTT | CASSLGGDFNQPQHF
TRBJ2-5 | TRBV28 | TRBD2 | . | TGTGCCAGCAGTTTGACTAGCGGTCTCCAAGAGACCCAGTACTTC | CASSLTSGLQETQYF
TRBJ1-5 | TRBV28 | TRBD1 | few | TGTGCCAGCAGTCCCGGGACAGGGGTGGTTTTT | CASSPGTGVVF
TRBJ1-2 | TRBV9 | . | few | TGTGCCAGCAGCATGACCGGGGGAGGAGCATCTAACTATGGCTACACCTTC | CASSMTGGGASNYGYTF
TRBJ1-2 | TRBV7-2 | TRBD1 | . | TGTGCCAGCAGCTTAGGGGGGGACAGCGGAGGCTACACCTTC | CASSLGGDSGGYTF
TRBJ2-5 | TRBV2 | . | . | TGTGCCAGCAGTGAACGGGAGACCCAGTACTTC | CASSERETQYF
TRBJ1-2 | TRBV10-1 | . | . | TGCGCCAGCAGTGAGGTCGGGGACTATGGCTACACCTTC | CASSEVGDYGYTF